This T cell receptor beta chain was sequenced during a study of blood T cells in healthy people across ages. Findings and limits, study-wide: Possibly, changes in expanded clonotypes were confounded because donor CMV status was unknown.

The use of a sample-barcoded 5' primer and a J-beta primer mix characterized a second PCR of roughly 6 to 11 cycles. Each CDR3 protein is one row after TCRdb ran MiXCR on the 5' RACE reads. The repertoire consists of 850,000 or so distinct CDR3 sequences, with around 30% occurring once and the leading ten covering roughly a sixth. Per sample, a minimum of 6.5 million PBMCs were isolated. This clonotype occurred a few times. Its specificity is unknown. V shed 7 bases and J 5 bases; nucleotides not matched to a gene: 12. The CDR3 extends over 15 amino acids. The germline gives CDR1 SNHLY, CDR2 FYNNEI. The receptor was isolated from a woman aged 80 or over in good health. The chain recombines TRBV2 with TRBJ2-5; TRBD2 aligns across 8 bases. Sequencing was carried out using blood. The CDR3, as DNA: TGTGCCAGCACGGAGCGGGGGCGATCCTGGGAGACCCAGTACTTC. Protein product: CASTERGRSWETQYF.